A selection of T cell receptor beta chains follows, all from one sample in a study of OX40 agonist ivuxolimab in advanced cancers. Profiled with immunoSEQ multiplex PCR; TCRdb holds only in-frame clones, not every one. The sample shows tens of thousands of clones, more than 75% of them seen only once. Sequenced here: CD4+ or CD8+ T cells sorted from blood, sampled in a trial of the OX40 agonist ivuxolimab. These receptors came from an adult with an advanced solid tumor such as melanoma, head and neck, liver or kidney cancer. CDR3s include the opening cysteine and the closing phenylalanine or tryptophan. Each record gives: J gene, D gene, V gene, clone size, CDR3 DNA, CDR3 protein. D genes are given only for firm matches. Rows give clone size only sometimes, using once, few, many, or a class for an expanded clone.

TRBJ1-4 | - | TRBV9 | - | TGTGCCAGCAGCGCTACAGGCGCGGCAACTAATGAAAAACTGTTTTTT | CASSATGAATNEKLFF
TRBJ2-1 | - | TRBV9 | - | TGTGCCAGCAGCGTAGACGAGGTAAATGAGCAGTTCTTC | CASSVDEVNEQFF
TRBJ1-2 | TRBD1 | TRBV5-1 | - | TGCGCCAGCAGCTCAGGACAGGGGAACTATGGCTACACCTTC | CASSSGQGNYGYTF
TRBJ2-2 | TRBD2 | TRBV28 | - | TGTGCCAGCAGTCCCTCGGGACTAGCGGGAGGAGCGAACACCGGGGAGCTGTTTTTT | CASSPSGLAGGANTGELFF
TRBJ2-1 | - | TRBV11-2 | - | TGTGCCAGCAGCACGGGGATCTACAATGAGCAGTTCTTC | CASSTGIYNEQFF
TRBJ2-1 | TRBD1 | TRBV10-3 | - | TGTGCCACCTGCTCGGGACAGGGGAGCAATGAGCAGTTCTTC | CATCSGQGSNEQFF
TRBJ1-2 | - | TRBV28 | - | TGTGCCAGCAGTTCAATTCGTCCGGGGGCCTCCCATGGCTACACCTTC | CASSSIRPGASHGYTF
TRBJ2-1 | - | TRBV9 | - | TGTGCCAGCAGCGTCGATTATGAGCAGTTCTTC | CASSVDYEQFF
TRBJ2-2 | TRBD2 | TRBV7-2 | - | TGTGCCAGCAGCCCAAGCGGGAGGAACACCGGGGAGCTGTTTTTT | CASSPSGRNTGELFF
TRBJ1-5 | - | TRBV5-6 | few | TGTGCCAGCAGCTCCCGGGACCTCGGACAGCCCCAGCATTTT | CASSSRDLGQPQHF
TRBJ1-1 | - | TRBV5-1 | - | TGCGCCAGCAGCTTGGAATGGGGCAATACTGAAGCTTTCTTT | CASSLEWGNTEAFF
TRBJ2-2 | TRBD1 | TRBV27 | - | TGTGCCAGCAGATCCCAGGGGGATACGAGAACCGGGGAGCTGTTTTTT | CASRSQGDTRTGELFF
TRBJ1-3 | - | TRBV7-8 | once | TGTGCCAGCAGCTTAGGACAGTCTGGAAACACCATATATTTT | CASSLGQSGNTIYF
TRBJ2-7 | TRBD1 | TRBV7-9 | - | TGTGCCAGCAGCTTAGTAGAAAGGACAGGGGCGAAGCAGCAGTACTTC | CASSLVERTGAKQQYF
TRBJ1-2 | - | TRBV6-5 | - | TGTGCCAGCAGTAGGAGCAAGGGGACTTCAACGGGCTACACCTTC | CASSRSKGTSTGYTF
TRBJ2-7 | TRBD1 | TRBV19 | - | TGTGCCAGTAGTACCGGGGGTGGACAGGGGTCCTACGAGCAGTACTTC | CASSTGGGQGSYEQYF
TRBJ2-3 | - | TRBV5-1 | - | TGCGCCAGCAGCTCAGCTCCTGTCCCTATGGATACGCAGTATTTT | CASSSAPVPMDTQYF
TRBJ2-5 | - | TRBV11-3 | - | TGTGCCAGCAGCTTAGGAATGGCAGGGCGAGAAGAAGAGACCCAGTACTTC | CASSLGMAGREEETQYF
TRBJ2-2 | - | TRBV15 | - | TGTGCCACCAGCAGGACCTTTGCAGAGGAGGGGGTAGCCGGGGAGCTGTTTTTT | CATSRTFAEEGVAGELFF
TRBJ1-1 | - | TRBV5-4 | - | TGTGCCAGCAGCTTAATCAGGGGCGCAGCTTTCTTT | CASSLIRGAAFF
TRBJ2-7 | TRBD2 | TRBV28 | - | TGTGCCACGCACATAGCGGGAGTCTCCTACGAGCAGTACTTC | CATHIAGVSYEQYF
TRBJ1-4 | TRBD1 | TRBV5-4 | - | TGTGCCAGCAGCCTTACCCTGGACAGGGGGAATGAAAAACTGTTTTTT | CASSLTLDRGNEKLFF
TRBJ2-7 | TRBD2 | TRBV7-2 | - | TGTGCCAGCAGCTTAGAAGGCGGGAGTAGCTACGAGCAGTACTTC | CASSLEGGSSYEQYF
TRBJ2-5 | - | TRBV7-8 | - | TGTGCCAGCAGCTTAGGCGCAGGGGGGTTTGAAGAGACCCAGTACTTC | CASSLGAGGFEETQYF
TRBJ2-1 | - | TRBV6-5 | - | TGTGCCAGCCACCTAGCTGGGGGCGCTTACAATGAGCAGTTCTTC | CASHLAGGAYNEQFF
TRBJ1-2 | TRBD1 | TRBV2 | few | TGTGCCAGCTGGGGGCGACAGGGTAACTATGGCTACACCTTC | CASWGRQGNYGYTF
TRBJ2-6 | - | TRBV9 | - | TGTGCCAGCAGCGTTAGAGGAGGGGCCAACGTCCTGACTTTC | CASSVRGGANVLTF
TRBJ2-2 | - | TRBV19 | - | TGTGCCAGTAGTCCGGTGACTCTAAACACCGGGGAGCTGTTTTTT | CASSPVTLNTGELFF
TRBJ1-1 | TRBD1 | TRBV28 | once | TGTGCCAGCTCGACGGACAGGGTGGCTGAAGCTTTCTTT | CASSTDRVAEAFF
TRBJ1-2 | - | TRBV10-2 | - | TGCGCCAGCACCTCGGGGGGCGTCAGCTATGGCTACACCTTC | CASTSGGVSYGYTF
TRBJ2-5 | TRBD2 | TRBV28 | once | TGTGCCAGCCGACCCGGGGGACTAGCGGAACTCGGAGAGACCCAGTACTTC | CASRPGGLAELGETQYF
TRBJ1-1 | - | TRBV11-2 | - | TGTGCCAGCAGCTTAGTCGGGGGTAACACTGAAGCTTTCTTT | CASSLVGGNTEAFF
TRBJ1-4 | - | TRBV7-9 | - | TGTGCCAGCAGCTCTGGACAGAGAGCAACTAATGAAAAACTGTTTTTT | CASSSGQRATNEKLFF
TRBJ1-1 | - | TRBV5-1 | - | TGCGCCAGCAGCTTGTTCGGACAGAACACTGAAGCTTTCTTT | CASSLFGQNTEAFF
TRBJ2-6 | - | TRBV5-6 | - | TGTGCCAGCAGCTTCTTCGGTAGTCGGGCTGGGGCCAACGTCCTGACTTTC | CASSFFGSRAGANVLTF
TRBJ1-5 | - | TRBV7-9 | - | TGTGCCAGCAGCTTAGCGGGGGGAATGGGGCCCCAGCATTTT | CASSLAGGMGPQHF
TRBJ1-6 | - | TRBV6-4 | - | TGTGCCAGCAGTCCCGGGACCGGGAACTATAATTCACCCCTCCACTTT | CASSPGTGNYNSPLHF
TRBJ1-2 | - | TRBV11-2 | - | TGTGCCAGCAGCTTAGTCAACAGTAACTATGGCTACACCTTC | CASSLVNSNYGYTF
TRBJ2-3 | - | TRBV9 | - | TGTGCCAGCAGCGTCCTAGTGGTGGGTGTAACAGATACGCAGTATTTT | CASSVLVVGVTDTQYF
TRBJ1-2 | TRBD1 | TRBV7-8 | - | TGTGCCAGCAGCTTAAGAATCACCCGACAGGGGGCGCGAAATGGCTACACCTTC | CASSLRITRQGARNGYTF
TRBJ2-3 | TRBD2 | TRBV6-5 | - | TGTGCCACTGCGGCTAGCGGGGGGGCTTATACGCAGTATTTT | CATAASGGAYTQYF